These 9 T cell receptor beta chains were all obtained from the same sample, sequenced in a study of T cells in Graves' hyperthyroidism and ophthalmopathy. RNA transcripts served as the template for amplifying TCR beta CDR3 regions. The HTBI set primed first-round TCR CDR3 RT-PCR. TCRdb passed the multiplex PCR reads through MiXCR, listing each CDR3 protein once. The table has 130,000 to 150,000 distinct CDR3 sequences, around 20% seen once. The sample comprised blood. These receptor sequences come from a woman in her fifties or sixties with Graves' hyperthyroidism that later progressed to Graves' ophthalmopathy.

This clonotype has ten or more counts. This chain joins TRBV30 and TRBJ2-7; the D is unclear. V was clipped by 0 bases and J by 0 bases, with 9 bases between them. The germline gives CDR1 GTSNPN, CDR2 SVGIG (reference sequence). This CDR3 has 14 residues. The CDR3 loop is CAWSVFRSSYEQYF. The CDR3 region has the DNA TGTGCCTGGAGTGTGTTCAGATCCTCCTACGAGCAGTACTTC.

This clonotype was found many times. The CDR3: CASSEYGGRAPDTQYF. DNA for the CDR3: TGTGCCAGCAGTGAATATGGCGGGAGGGCCCCAGATACGCAGTATTTT. The V gene is TRBV11-2, the J gene TRBJ2-3; TRBD2 agrees at 9 bases. V shed 6 bases, J shed 4 bases, and the junction held 11 bases outside the gene matches. CDR3 size: 16 residues. Germline assignment: CDR1 SGHAT and CDR2 FQNNGV.

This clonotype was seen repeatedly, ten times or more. This chain's CDR3 is CASSLDREGEAFF. CDR3 DNA: TGTGCCAGCAGCTTAGATCGGGAAGGTGAAGCTTTCTTT. This chain connects TRBV11-2 to TRBJ1-1; D ambiguous. Trimming left V 0 bases short and J 7 bases short, with 9 bases between. The germline CDR1 and CDR2 sequences are SGHAT and FQNNGV. This CDR3 is 13 amino acids long.

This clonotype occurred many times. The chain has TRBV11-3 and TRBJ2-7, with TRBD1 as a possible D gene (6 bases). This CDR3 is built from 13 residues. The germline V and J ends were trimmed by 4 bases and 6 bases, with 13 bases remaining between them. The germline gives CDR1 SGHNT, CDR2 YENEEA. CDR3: CASSSQGQAEQYF. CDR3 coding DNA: TGTGCCAGCAGCTCGCAGGGGCAGGCCGAGCAGTACTTC.

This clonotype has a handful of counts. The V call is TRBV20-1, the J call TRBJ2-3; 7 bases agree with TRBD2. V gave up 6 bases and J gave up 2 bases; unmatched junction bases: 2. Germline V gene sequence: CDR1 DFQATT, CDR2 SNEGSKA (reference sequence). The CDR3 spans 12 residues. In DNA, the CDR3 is TGCAGTGCGCTAGCGGACACAGATACGCAGTATTTT. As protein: CSALADTDTQYF.

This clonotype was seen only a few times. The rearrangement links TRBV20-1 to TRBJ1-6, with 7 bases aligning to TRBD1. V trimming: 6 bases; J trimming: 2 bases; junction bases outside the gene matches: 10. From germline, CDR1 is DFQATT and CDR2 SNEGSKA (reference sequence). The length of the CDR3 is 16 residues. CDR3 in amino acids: CSAPPWTGTYNSPLHF. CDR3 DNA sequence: TGCAGTGCCCCCCCCTGGACAGGAACCTATAATTCACCCCTCCACTTT.

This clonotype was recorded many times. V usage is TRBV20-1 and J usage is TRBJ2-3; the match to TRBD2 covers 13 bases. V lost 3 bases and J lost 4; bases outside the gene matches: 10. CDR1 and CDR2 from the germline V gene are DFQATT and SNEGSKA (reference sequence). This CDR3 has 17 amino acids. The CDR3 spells CSARNRTSGSIPDTQYF. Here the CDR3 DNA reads TGCAGTGCTAGGAATAGGACTAGCGGGAGTATTCCAGATACGCAGTATTTT.

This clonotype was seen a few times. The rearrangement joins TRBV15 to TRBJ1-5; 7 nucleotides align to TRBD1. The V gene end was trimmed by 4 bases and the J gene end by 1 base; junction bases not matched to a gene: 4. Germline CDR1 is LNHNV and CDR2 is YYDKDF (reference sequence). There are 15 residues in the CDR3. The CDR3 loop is CATSIGGASNQPQHF. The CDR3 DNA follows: TGTGCCACCAGCATAGGGGGCGCGAGCAATCAGCCCCAGCATTTT.

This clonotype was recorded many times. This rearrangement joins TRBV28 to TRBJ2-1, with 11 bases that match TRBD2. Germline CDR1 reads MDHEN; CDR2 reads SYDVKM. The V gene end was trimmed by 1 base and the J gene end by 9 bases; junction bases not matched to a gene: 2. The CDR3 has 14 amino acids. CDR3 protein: CASSLFSGRGEQFF. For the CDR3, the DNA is TGTGCCAGCAGTTTATTTAGCGGGAGGGGTGAGCAGTTCTTC.